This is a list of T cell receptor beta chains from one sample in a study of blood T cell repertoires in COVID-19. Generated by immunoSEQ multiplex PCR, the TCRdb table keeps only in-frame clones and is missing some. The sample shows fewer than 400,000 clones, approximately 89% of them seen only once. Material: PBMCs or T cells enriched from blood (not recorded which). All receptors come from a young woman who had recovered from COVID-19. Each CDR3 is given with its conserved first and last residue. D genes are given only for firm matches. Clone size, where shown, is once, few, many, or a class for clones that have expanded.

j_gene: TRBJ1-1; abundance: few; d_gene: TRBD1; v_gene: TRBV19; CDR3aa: CASRTGGTEAFF; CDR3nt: TGTGCCAGTAGGACAGGGGGGACTGAAGCTTTCTTT
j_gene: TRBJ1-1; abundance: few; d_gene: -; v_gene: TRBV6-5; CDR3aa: CASRVTVNTEAFF; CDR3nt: TGTGCCAGCAGAGTTACGGTGAACACTGAAGCTTTCTTT
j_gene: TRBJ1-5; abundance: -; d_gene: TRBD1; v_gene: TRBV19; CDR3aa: CASSLTGASNQPQHF; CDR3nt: TGTGCCAGTAGTCTAACAGGGGCCAGCAATCAGCCCCAGCATTTT
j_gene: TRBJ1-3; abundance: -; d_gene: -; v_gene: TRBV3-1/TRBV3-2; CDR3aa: CASSHRRGNTIYF; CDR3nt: TGTGCCAGCAGCCATCGCAGAGGAAACACCATATATTTT
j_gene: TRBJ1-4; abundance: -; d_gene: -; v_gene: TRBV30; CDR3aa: CAWSRIYGTNEKLFF; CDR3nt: TGTGCCTGGAGTAGAATATACGGAACTAATGAAAAACTGTTTTTT
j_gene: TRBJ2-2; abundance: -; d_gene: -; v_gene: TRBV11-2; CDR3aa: CASSLLRSTMPAGELFF; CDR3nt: TGTGCCAGCAGCTTACTTAGAAGCACGATGCCGGCCGGGGAGCTGTTTTTT
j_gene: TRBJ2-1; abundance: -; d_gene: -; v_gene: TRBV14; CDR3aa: CASSLFPQGRHNEQFF; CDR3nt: TGTGCCAGCAGCCTCTTCCCCCAGGGGCGACACAATGAGCAGTTCTTC
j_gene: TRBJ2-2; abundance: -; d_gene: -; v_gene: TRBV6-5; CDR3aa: CASTRTLNTGELFF; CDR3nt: TGTGCCAGCACTAGGACTCTGAACACCGGGGAGCTGTTTTTT
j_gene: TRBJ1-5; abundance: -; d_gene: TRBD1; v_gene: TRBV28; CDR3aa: CAVLPGNRGRGRNQPQHF; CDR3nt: TGTGCCGTCCTCCCTGGAAACAGGGGCCGGGGGCGCAATCAGCCCCAGCATTTT
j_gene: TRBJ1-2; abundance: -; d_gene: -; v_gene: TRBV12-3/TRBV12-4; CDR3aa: CATNGLDYGYTF; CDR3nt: TGTGCCACCAACGGACTTGACTATGGCTACACCTTC
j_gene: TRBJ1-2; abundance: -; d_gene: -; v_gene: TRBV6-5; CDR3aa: CASSYHIAGGYTF; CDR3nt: TGTGCCAGCAGTTATCACATCGCAGGTGGCTACACCTTC
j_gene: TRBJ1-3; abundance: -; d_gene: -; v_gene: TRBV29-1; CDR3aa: CSVRSGNTIYF; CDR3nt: TGCAGCGTGCGGTCTGGAAACACCATATATTTT
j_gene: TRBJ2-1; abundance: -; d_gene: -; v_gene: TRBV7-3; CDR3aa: CASSLTRDNEQFF; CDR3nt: TGTGCCAGCAGCTTAACGCGAGACAATGAGCAGTTCTTC
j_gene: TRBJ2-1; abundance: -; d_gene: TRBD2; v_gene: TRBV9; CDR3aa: CASSALSGKDEQFF; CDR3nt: TGTGCCAGCAGCGCCCTAAGCGGGAAGGATGAGCAGTTCTTC
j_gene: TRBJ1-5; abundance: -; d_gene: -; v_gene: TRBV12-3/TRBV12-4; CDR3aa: CASSLGGRWSQHF; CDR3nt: TGTGCCAGCAGCCTGGGGGGAAGGTGGTCCCAGCATTTT
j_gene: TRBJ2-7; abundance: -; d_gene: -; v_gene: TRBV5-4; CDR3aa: CASSAGGAREQYF; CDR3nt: TGTGCCAGCAGCGCTGGGGGGGCGAGGGAGCAGTACTTC
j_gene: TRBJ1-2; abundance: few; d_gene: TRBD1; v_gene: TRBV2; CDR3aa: CASSRGPNGYTF; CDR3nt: TGTGCCAGCAGCAGGGGGCCCAATGGCTACACCTTC
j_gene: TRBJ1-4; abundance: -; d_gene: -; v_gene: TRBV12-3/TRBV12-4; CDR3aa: CASRGTTNEKLFF; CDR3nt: TGTGCCAGCCGCGGTACAACTAATGAAAAACTGTTTTTT
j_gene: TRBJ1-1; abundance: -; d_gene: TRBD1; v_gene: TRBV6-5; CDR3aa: CASSYKGGNTEAFF; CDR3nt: TGTGCCAGCAGTTACAAAGGGGGCAACACTGAAGCTTTCTTT
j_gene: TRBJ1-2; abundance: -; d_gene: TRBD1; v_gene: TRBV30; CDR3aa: CAWRFTGALGYTF; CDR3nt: TGTGCCTGGAGATTCACAGGGGCTCTCGGCTACACCTTC
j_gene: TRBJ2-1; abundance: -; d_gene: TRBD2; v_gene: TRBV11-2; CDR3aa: CASSDSGGPYNEQFF; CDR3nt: TGTGCCAGCAGTGATAGCGGGGGCCCCTACAATGAGCAGTTCTTC
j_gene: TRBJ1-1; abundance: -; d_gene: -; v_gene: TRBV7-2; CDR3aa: CASSKQGSSTEAFF; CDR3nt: TGTGCCAGCAGTAAACAGGGTTCGTCCACTGAAGCTTTCTTT
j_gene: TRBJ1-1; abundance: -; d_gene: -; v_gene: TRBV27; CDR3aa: CASSLSRGAGTEAFF; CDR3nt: TGTGCCAGCAGTTTATCCCGGGGGGCTGGCACTGAAGCTTTCTTT
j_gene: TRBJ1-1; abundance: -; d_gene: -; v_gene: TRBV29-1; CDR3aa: CSTDKLNTEAFF; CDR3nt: TGCAGCACAGACAAGCTGAACACTGAAGCTTTCTTT
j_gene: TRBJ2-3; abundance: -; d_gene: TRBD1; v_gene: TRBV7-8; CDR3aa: CATDRGPYTDTQYF; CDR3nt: TGTGCCACTGACAGGGGACCCTACACAGATACGCAGTATTTT
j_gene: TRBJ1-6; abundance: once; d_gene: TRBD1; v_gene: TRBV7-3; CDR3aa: CASSHQGGSPLHF; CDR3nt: TGTGCCAGCAGCCACCAGGGGGGCTCACCCCTCCACTTT
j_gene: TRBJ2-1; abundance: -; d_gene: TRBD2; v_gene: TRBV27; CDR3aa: CASRRSGGSYNEQFF; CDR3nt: TGTGCCAGCAGGCGAAGCGGGGGTTCGTACAATGAGCAGTTCTTC
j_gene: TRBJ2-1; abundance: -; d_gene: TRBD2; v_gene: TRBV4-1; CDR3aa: CASSLRGAGVGTYNEQFF; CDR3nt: TGCGCCAGCAGCCTCCGGGGTGCGGGGGTAGGGACCTACAATGAGCAGTTCTTC
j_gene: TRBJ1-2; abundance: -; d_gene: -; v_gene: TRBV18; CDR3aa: CASSVGTLGYTF; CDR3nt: TGTGCCAGCTCAGTGGGGACACTCGGCTACACCTTC
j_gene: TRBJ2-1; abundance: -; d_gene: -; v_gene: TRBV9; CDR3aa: CAGSVGGDNEQFF; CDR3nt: TGTGCCGGGTCGGTCGGGGGTGACAATGAGCAGTTCTTC
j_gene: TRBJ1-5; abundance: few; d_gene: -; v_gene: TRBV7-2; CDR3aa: CASSLIRGTRLFSNQPQHF; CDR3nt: TGTGCCAGCAGCTTAATACGCGGGACCCGGCTCTTCAGCAATCAGCCCCAGCATTTT
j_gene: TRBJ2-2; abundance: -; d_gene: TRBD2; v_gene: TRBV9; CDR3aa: CASSVAGGPHGELFF; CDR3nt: TGTGCCAGCAGCGTGGCGGGAGGGCCACACGGGGAGCTGTTTTTT
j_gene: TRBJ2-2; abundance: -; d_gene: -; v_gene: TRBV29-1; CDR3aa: CSSGLRRHTGELFF; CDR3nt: TGCAGCTCTGGGCTCAGGAGGCACACCGGGGAGCTGTTTTTT
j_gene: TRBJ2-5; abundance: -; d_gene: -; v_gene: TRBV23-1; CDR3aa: CASSQSVAGKETQYF; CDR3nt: TGCGCCAGCAGTCAATCGGTTGCAGGGAAAGAGACCCAGTACTTC
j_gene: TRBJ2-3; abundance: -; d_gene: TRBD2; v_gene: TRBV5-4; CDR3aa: CASSPPLAGGTDTQYF; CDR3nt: TGTGCCAGCAGCCCACCGCTAGCGGGGGGCACAGATACGCAGTATTTT
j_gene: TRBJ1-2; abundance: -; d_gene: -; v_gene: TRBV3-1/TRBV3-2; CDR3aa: CASSQARTAFYGYTF; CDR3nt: TGTGCCAGCAGCCAAGCCCGGACAGCCTTCTATGGCTACACCTTC
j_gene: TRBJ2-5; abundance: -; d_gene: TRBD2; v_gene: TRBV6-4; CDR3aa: CASSDSSSGTNQQYF; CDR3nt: TGTGCCAGCAGTGACTCGAGTAGCGGGACAAATCAACAGTACTTC
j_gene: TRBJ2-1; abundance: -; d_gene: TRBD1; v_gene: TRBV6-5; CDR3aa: CASIHRTGGLNEQFF; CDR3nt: TGTGCCAGCATCCACAGGACAGGGGGCCTTAATGAGCAGTTCTTC
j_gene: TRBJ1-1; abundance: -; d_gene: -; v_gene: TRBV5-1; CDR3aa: CASSLFREGVNTEAFF; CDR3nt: TGCGCCAGCAGTCTGTTCAGGGAAGGGGTTAACACTGAAGCTTTCTTT
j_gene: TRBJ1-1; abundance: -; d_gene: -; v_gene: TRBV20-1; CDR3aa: CSAYRNTEAFF; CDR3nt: TGCAGTGCTTACAGAAACACTGAAGCTTTCTTT
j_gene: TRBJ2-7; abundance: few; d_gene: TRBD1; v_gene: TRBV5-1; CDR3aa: CASSPGQNYEQYF; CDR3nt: TGCGCCAGCAGCCCGGGACAGAACTACGAGCAGTACTTC
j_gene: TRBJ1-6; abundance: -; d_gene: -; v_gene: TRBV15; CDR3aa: CATRDKGNSPLHF; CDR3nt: TGTGCCACCAGGGACAAGGGTAATTCACCCCTCCACTTT
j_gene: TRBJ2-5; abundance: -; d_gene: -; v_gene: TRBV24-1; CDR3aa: CATSDPDRQETQYF; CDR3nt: TGTGCCACCAGTGACCCCGACAGGCAAGAGACCCAGTACTTC
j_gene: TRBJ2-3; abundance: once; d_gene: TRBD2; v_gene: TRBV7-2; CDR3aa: CASSLAGLAGRTDTQYF; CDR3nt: TGTGCCAGCAGCTTAGCGGGACTAGCGGGGCGCACAGATACGCAGTATTTT
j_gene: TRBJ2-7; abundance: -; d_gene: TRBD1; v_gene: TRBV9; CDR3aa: CASSVARDRGEQYF; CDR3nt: TGTGCCAGCAGCGTAGCTAGGGACAGGGGCGAGCAGTACTTC
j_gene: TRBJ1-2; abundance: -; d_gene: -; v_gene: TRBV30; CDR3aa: CAWSRGPGGYTF; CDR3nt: TGTGCCTGGAGCAGGGGTCCCGGGGGCTACACCTTC
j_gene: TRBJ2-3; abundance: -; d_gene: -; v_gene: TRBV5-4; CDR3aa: CASGRRENTDTQYF; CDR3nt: TGTGCCAGCGGGAGGAGGGAGAACACAGATACGCAGTATTTT
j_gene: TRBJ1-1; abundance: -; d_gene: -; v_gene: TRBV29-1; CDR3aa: CSVESGIGTEAFF; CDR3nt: TGCAGCGTTGAGTCCGGGATTGGAACTGAAGCTTTCTTT
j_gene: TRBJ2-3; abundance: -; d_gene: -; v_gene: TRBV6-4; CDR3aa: CATRQQTHRDTQYF; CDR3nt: TGTGCCACGAGACAGCAGACCCACAGGGATACGCAGTATTTT
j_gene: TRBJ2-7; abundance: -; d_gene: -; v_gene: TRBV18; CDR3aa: CASSPSTQAGQYF; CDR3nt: TGTGCCAGCTCACCCAGCACTCAGGCCGGGCAGTACTTC